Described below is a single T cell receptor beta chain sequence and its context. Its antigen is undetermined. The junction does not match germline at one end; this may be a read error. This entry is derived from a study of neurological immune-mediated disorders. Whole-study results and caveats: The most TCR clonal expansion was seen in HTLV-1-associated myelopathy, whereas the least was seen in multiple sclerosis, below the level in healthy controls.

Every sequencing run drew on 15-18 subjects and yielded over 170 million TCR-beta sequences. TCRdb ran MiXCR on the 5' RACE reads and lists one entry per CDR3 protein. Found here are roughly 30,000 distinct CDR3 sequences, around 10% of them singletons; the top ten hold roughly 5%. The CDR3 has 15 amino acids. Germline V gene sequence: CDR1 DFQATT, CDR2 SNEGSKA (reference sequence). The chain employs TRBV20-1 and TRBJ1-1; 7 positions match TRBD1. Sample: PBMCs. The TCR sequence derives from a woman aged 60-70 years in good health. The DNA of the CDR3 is TGCAGTTCTAGAGATCCACAGGGGAGGGGGACTGAAGCTTTCTTT. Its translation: CSSRDPQGRGTEAFF.